Sequencing of this TCR beta chain was carried out in a study of blood T cells in healthy people across ages. The authors ran a second PCR of roughly 6 to 12 cycles using a sample-barcoded 5' primer and a J-beta primer mix. From the 5' RACE reads, TCRdb called clonotypes with MiXCR, one entry per CDR3 protein. Of over a million distinct CDR3 sequences listed, almost 60% are singletons. CDR1 LGHNA and CDR2 YSLEER come from the germline V gene. The CDR3 extends over 13 amino acids. The V end was cut by 2 bases, the J end by 5 bases, with 8 bases between. This receptor was taken from a man younger than 30 in good health. The chain combines TRBV4-3 with TRBJ2-3; no clear D gene. Source material: blood. CDR3 sequence: CASSQLVIDTQYF. The CDR3 DNA follows: TGCGCCAGCAGCCAACTTGTGATAGATACGCAGTATTTT.